Following are 14 T cell receptor beta chains from one sample sequenced in a study of T cell responses to AZD1222 COVID-19 vaccine (dated by TCRdb to the early 2020s). The meaning of the sample's time point label: sample from adult after SARS-CoV-2 infection, after symptom onset. Library generation was performed with the immunoSEQ multiplex PCR assay. The source is immuneACCESS, and TCRdb retained only in-frame sequences with V and J called. Part of the clones is not carried over; for the studies checked, unresolved V genes explain less than half of this, and the remainder is unexplained. This sample holds just over 150,000 clones; roughly nine tenths were observed only once. The ten biggest clones cover 6.9% of the sample. Sequences were derived from peripheral blood, sampled after recovery from COVID-19. Receptors originate from an adult who had recovered from COVID-19.

This clone has a single count. The V call is TRBV12-3 or TRBV12-4, the J call TRBJ1-5; D is unclear. The CDR3 is 11 amino acids. Trimming shortened V by 3 bases and J by 9 bases, and 6 bases separated the two germline ends. The chain's CDR3 is CASSFSGPQHF. The CDR3, as DNA: TGTGCCAGCAGTTTTTCAGGGCCCCAGCATTTT.

The chain uses TRBV9 and TRBJ2-2, with no clear D. Looked up from germline, CDR1 is SGDLS and CDR2 is YYNGEE. CDR3 length equals 12 residues. Trimming pared 4 bases from V and 5 bases from J, leaving 6 bases between. In DNA, the CDR3 is TGTGCCAGCAGCCTATTAACCGGGGAGCTGTTTTTT. Translated, it gives CASSLLTGELFF. Full variable domain (remainder filled in from reference TRBV9 and TRBJ2-2): DSGVTQTPKHLITATGQRVTLRCSPRSGDLSVYWYQQSLDQGLQFLIQYYNGEERAKGNILERFSAQQFPDLHSELNLSSLELGDSALYFCASSLLTGELFFGEGSRLTVL.

The rearrangement uses TRBV5-1 and TRBJ1-1; tentative D call: TRBD1 (5 bases). Germline values: CDR1 SGHRS, CDR2 YFSETQ. CDR3 length equals 13 residues. Trimming took off 4 bases at V and 6 bases at J, with 13 bases between the two ends. The CDR3 bases are TGCGCCAGCAGCCCAGGGAGTATGGCTGAAGCTTTCTTT. Protein sequence: CASSPGSMAEAFF.

The chain carries TRBV5-1 and TRBJ2-5; weak D call: TRBD2 (6 bases). The CDR3 consists of 17 residues. Trimming cost V 0 bases and J 1 base, with 16 bases left between them. The germline V gene encodes CDR1 SGHRS and CDR2 YFSETQ. CDR3 DNA: TGCGCCAGCAGCTTGGCGTTCGGGGGAGGCCCCCAAGAGACCCAGTACTTC. It is translated as CASSLAFGGGPQETQYF. Based on the CDR3 plus reference TRBV5-1 and TRBJ2-5, the full variable domain is KAGVTQTPRYLIKTRGQQVTLSCSPISGHRSVSWYQQTPGQGLQFLFEYFSETQRNKGNFPGRFSGRQFSNSRSEMNVSTLELGDSALYLCASSLAFGGGPQETQYFGPGTRLLVL.

This clone has only a few counts. The rearrangement links TRBV10-3 to TRBJ2-7; D perhaps matches TRBD2 (6 bases). Germline assignment: CDR1 ENHRY and CDR2 SYGVKD. Trimming removed 3 bases from V and 6 bases from J, with 18 bases in between. CDR3 length: 15 residues. The CDR3 region is CAISDLQPGVSEQYF. In DNA form, the CDR3 reads TGTGCCATCAGTGACCTGCAACCGGGAGTATCCGAGCAGTACTTC.

This clone was counted a single time. The V and J genes are TRBV19 and TRBJ2-2; perhaps D is TRBD1 or TRBD2 (7 bases each). The CDR3 totals 16 residues. Between the trimmed V and J ends, which lost 6 bases and 6 bases, there was a span of 20 bases. Germline V lookup: CDR1 LNHDA, CDR2 SQIVND (reference sequence). The CDR3 nucleotides read TGTGCCAGTAGCCGCCCCCAGGGGGGGGCCCCCGGGGAGCTGTTTTTT. Its translation: CASSRPQGGAPGELFF.

The rearrangement links TRBV19 to TRBJ1-5, with D possibly TRBD1 on 6 matching bases. The germline V gene encodes CDR1 LNHDA and CDR2 SQIVND (reference sequence). The CDR3 runs to 15 residues. The ends were cut back, 6 bases at V and 3 bases at J, with 15 bases in the middle. This chain's CDR3 is CASRTGGHINQPQHF. The CDR3 DNA reads TGTGCCAGTAGGACTGGGGGACATATCAATCAGCCCCAGCATTTT.

The chain joins TRBV6-5 to TRBJ2-2; 7 nucleotides line up with TRBD1. The CDR3 runs 14 residues. Germline CDR1 is MNHEY and CDR2 is SVGAGI. The V segment lost 6 bases and the J segment 3 bases; nucleotides outside the gene matches: 4. The CDR3 sequence: CASRQGVDTGELFF. CDR3 DNA: TGTGCCAGCAGGCAGGGGGTGGACACCGGGGAGCTGTTTTTT.

The chain is built from TRBV5-6 and TRBJ2-1; D perhaps matches TRBD2 (6 bases). Looked up from germline, CDR1 is SGHDT and CDR2 is YYEEEE. Trimming pared 2 bases from V and 3 bases from J, leaving 9 bases between. CDR3 length: 14 residues. The CDR3 protein is CASSFTGLYNEQFF. Written as DNA, the CDR3 is TGTGCCAGCAGCTTTACGGGACTCTACAATGAGCAGTTCTTC.

The chain couples TRBV28 to TRBJ1-2, with TRBD1 matching 7 bases. Germline CDR1 and CDR2: MDHEN and SYDVKM. J was trimmed by 7 bases and V by 1 base; bases with no gene match: 12. This CDR3 region has 16 residues. The CDR3 nucleotides read TGTGCCAGCAGTTTATACCTACCGGGACAGTTATCTGGCTACACCTTC. Protein: CASSLYLPGQLSGYTF.

The rearrangement uses TRBV12-5 and TRBJ2-5, with a possible D match to TRBD1 (6 bases). Germline values: CDR1 LGHNT, CDR2 FRNRAP. V was cut by 6 bases and J by 5 bases, with 16 bases left in between. There are 14 residues in the CDR3. CDR3 in DNA: TGTGCTAGTGGAAAAGGACAGATCCGGGAGACCCAGTACTTC. Its protein product is CASGKGQIRETQYF.

This rearrangement joins TRBV7-2 to TRBJ2-1, with TRBD2 matching over 10 bases. Looked up from germline, CDR1 is SGHTA and CDR2 is FQGNSA. This CDR3 has 15 amino acids. V dropped 5 bases and J dropped 7; count of bases not matched to a gene: 8. The DNA for the CDR3 is TGTGCCAGCAGCCCCGGAAGCGGGAGGGTTAATGAGCAGTTCTTC. This translates into CASSPGSGRVNEQFF.

The chain combines TRBV4-3 with TRBJ2-2; D remains unclear. Germline loops: CDR1 LGHNA, CDR2 YSLEER. V lost 1 base and J 1 base, leaving 7 bases between the germline ends. This CDR3 has 15 amino acids. CDR3 nucleotides: TGCGCCAGCAGCCAAGTTACGGGGAACACCGGGGAGCTGTTTTTT. Protein sequence: CASSQVTGNTGELFF.

The rearrangement joins TRBV3-1 (or the pseudogene TRBV3-2) to TRBJ2-7; either TRBD1 or TRBD2 may fit D (6 bases each). CDR1 and CDR2 (germline): LGHDT, YNNKEL (reference sequence). The length of the CDR3 is 17 residues. The V gene lost 1 base and the J gene lost 4 bases, with 20 bases spanning the gap. In nucleotides, the CDR3 is TGTGCCAGCAGCCAAGTAACAGGGACTTGGCGGGGATACGAGCAGTACTTC. Translating gives CASSQVTGTWRGYEQYF.